This TCR beta chain was identified during a study of shared clonotypes between healthy human individuals. In the study overall: Donors were a couple of women and a few men aged 18 to 49.

A note on this clone: Its antigen remains unidentified. This CDR3 is also generated by other DNA sequences in the sample.

Method: immunoSEQ multiplex PCR; TCRdb's copy keeps in-frame clones and lacks some. The sample holds around 1,900,000 clones; 85% to 95% are singletons and the top ten take 1.5% to 2%. Between the trimmed V and J ends, which lost 2 bases and 0 bases, there was a span of 8 bases. Germline values: CDR1 ENHRY, CDR2 SYGVKD. This CDR3 contains 14 residues. Only CD45RO-negative cells positively selected for CCR7 counted as naive CD8 cells, so terminally differentiated effector memory CD45RA+ cells were excluded. Study-wide results and limits: Sharing across a handful of donors was seen in about 5% of naive CD4 clonotypes.

The TCR sequence derives from a man younger than 35 in good health. Some clones in this sample may be carry-over from other donors' samples. Sequencing used naive CD8+ T cells from PBMCs. The chain combines TRBV10-3 with TRBJ2-7; maybe TRBD2 (6 bases). Here the CDR3 reads CAISEGRSSYEQYF. In DNA, the CDR3 is TGTGCCATCAGTGAGGGGAGGAGCTCCTACGAGCAGTACTTC.